Listed below are T cell receptor beta chains from one sample, sequenced in a study of blood T cell repertoires in COVID-19. Method: immunoSEQ multiplex PCR; TCRdb's copy keeps in-frame clones and lacks some. Of around 150,000 clones in the sample, 85% to 90% are singletons; the top ten hold 2% to 2.5%. Input material: peripheral blood. Receptors originate from a man in his fifties with active COVID-19. Each CDR3 is given with its conserved first and last residue. Fields, in order: J gene, V gene, CDR3 protein.

TRBJ2-2	TRBV7-9	CASRWTSGGSNTGELFF
TRBJ2-5	TRBV6-5	CASGTRETQYF
TRBJ2-3	TRBV19	CASSTLATQYF
TRBJ2-7	TRBV10-3	CAVLAGGHGQYF
TRBJ2-7	TRBV15	CATSRARQSSYEQYF
TRBJ1-1	TRBV5-6	CASTGRRGTEAFF
TRBJ2-7	TRBV6-5	CASSYRDRRPYEQYF
TRBJ2-7	TRBV5-6	CASSLYGGAYEQYF
TRBJ1-4	TRBV18	CASSPASEKLFF
TRBJ2-1	TRBV11-2	CASSFLAGVVDEQFF
TRBJ2-1	TRBV5-6	CANVTSGGAGSGYEQFF
TRBJ1-1	TRBV11-1	CASSLTGVNTEAFF
TRBJ1-2	TRBV27	CASSSLSPDRSYGYTF
TRBJ1-4	TRBV30	CAWSDHRDKNEKLFF
TRBJ1-6	TRBV10-3	CAISEPGGSPLHF
TRBJ2-3	TRBV19	CASSRSGTDTQYF
TRBJ1-2	TRBV6-5	CASSRQGTAYGYTF
TRBJ2-1	TRBV6-5	CASSSNNEQFF
TRBJ1-3	TRBV19	CASSPTVGNTIYF
TRBJ1-2	TRBV2	CASRPGSAVGYTF
TRBJ2-7	TRBV5-6	CASSEAGGGQSSYEQYF
TRBJ2-3	TRBV23-1	CASSQSRAGQGEDTQYF
TRBJ1-6	TRBV27	CASSFVNRDSPLHF
TRBJ2-3	TRBV7-2	CASSSRSGGLTDTQYF
TRBJ2-1	TRBV7-8	CASSFIHGQGGYNEQFF
TRBJ2-1	TRBV29-1	CSVEASGQGIFGEQFF
TRBJ2-5	TRBV19	CASSWRAGQETQYF
TRBJ1-1	TRBV7-9	CASSLGRGLRAEAFF
TRBJ2-1	TRBV4-3	CASSPAGSSYNEQFF
TRBJ2-2	TRBV7-2	CASSLGLAGFGGELFF
TRBJ2-3	TRBV11-2	CASSRGTSGVLDTQYF
TRBJ2-5	TRBV3-1/TRBV3-2	CASSTSSGGAGETQYF
TRBJ2-1	TRBV29-1	CSFTSDPYNEQFF
TRBJ2-7	TRBV9	CASSPGGYRSYEQYF
TRBJ2-7	TRBV18	CASSPVPDRVSHEQYF
TRBJ2-3	TRBV5-1	CASSLAGPPDTQYF
TRBJ2-5	TRBV10-3	CAISGGAGNQETQYF
TRBJ1-1	TRBV6-6	CASRGRQGDTEAFF
TRBJ2-5	TRBV7-9	CASSHKGFGETQYF
TRBJ2-7	TRBV7-9	CASSSVGGIYEQYF
TRBJ1-1	TRBV5-1	CASSLIPGMNTEAFF
TRBJ2-2	TRBV3-1/TRBV3-2	CASSHTGDTNTGELFF
TRBJ1-2	TRBV5-4	CASNPGGVQTRGNYGYTF
TRBJ2-7	TRBV18	CASSPTASYEQYF
TRBJ2-7	TRBV9	CASSVEGTATYEQYF
TRBJ1-1	TRBV9	CASSVDRGSAEAFF
TRBJ2-1	TRBV13	CASTEGHVDNEQFF
TRBJ1-1	TRBV10-3	CAISPTGANTEAFF
TRBJ2-5	TRBV7-6	CASSDRVKETQYF